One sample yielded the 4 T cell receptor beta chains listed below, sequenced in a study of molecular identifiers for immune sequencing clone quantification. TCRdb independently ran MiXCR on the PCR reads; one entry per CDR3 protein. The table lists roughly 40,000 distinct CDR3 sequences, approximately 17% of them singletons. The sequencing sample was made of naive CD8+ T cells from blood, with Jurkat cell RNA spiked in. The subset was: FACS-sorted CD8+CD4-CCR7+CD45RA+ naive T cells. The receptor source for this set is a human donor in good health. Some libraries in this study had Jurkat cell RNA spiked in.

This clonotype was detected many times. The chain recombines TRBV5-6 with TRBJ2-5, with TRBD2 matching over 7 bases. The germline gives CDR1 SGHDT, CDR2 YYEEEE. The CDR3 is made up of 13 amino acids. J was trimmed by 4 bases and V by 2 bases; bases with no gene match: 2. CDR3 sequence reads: CASSFGGGETQYF. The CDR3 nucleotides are TGTGCCAGCAGCTTCGGCGGGGGAGAGACCCAGTACTTC. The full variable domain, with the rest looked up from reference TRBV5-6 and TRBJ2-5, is DAGVTQSPTHLIKTRGQQVTLRCSPKSGHDTVSWYQQALGQGPQFIFQYYEEEERQRGNFPDRFSGHQFPNYSSELNVNALLLGDSALYLCASSFGGGETQYFGPGTRLLVL.

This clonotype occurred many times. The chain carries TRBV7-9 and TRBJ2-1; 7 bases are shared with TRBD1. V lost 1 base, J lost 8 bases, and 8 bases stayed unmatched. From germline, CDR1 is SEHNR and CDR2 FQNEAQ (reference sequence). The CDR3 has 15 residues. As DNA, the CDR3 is TGTGCCAGCAGCTTAGGACAGGGTCTTCTCGATGAGCAGTTCTTC. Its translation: CASSLGQGLLDEQFF.

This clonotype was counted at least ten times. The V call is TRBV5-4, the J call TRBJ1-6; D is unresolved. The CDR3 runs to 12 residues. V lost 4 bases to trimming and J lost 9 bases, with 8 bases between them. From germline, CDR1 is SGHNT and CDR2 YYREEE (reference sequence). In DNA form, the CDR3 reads TGTGCCAGCAGCCCGGGTGGTTCACCCCTCCACTTT. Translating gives CASSPGGSPLHF.

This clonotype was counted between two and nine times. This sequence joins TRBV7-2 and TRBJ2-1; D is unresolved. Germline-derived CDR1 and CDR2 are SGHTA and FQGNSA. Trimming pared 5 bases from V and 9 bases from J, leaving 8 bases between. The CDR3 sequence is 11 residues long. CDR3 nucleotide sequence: TGTGCCAGCAGCCCCTTAGGTGAGCAGTTCTTC. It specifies CASSPLGEQFF. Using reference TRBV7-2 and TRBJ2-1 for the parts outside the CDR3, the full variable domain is GAGVSQSPSNKVTEKGKDVELRCDPISGHTALYWYRQSLGQGLEFLIYFQGNSAPDKSGLPSDRFSAERTGGSVSTLTIQRTQQEDSAVYLCASSPLGEQFFGPGTRLTVL.